The 18 T cell receptor beta chains below come from one sample, sequenced in a study of radiotherapy plus CTLA-4 blockade in lung cancer. Repertoires were generated with immunoSEQ multiplex PCR, while TCRdb's copy carries only in-frame clones and drops some. The sample contains 70,000 to 100,000 clones, approximately 86% of which appear only once. Here the sequenced sample was peripheral blood, taken from a patient treated with radiotherapy plus ipilimumab. The origin of the receptors is a human donor with non-small cell lung cancer who had a partial response to radiotherapy plus ipilimumab.

This clone was detected a few times. J is TRBJ1-3 and V is TRBV28; no reliable D call. Trimming took off 8 bases at V and 3 bases at J, with 8 bases between the two ends. The length of the CDR3 is 12 residues. Per the germline V gene, CDR1 is MDHEN and CDR2 is SYDVKM. CDR3 in amino acids: CASGLGGNTIYF. CDR3 DNA: TGTGCCAGCGGCCTTGGTGGAAACACCATATATTTT.

The chain combines TRBV6-5 with TRBJ2-1; TRBD2 matches at 7 bases. From germline, CDR1 is MNHEY and CDR2 SVGAGI. This CDR3 region has 15 residues. The J segment lost 2 bases and the V segment lost 5 bases, leaving 6 bases of the junction unmatched. CDR3 nucleotide sequence: TGTGCCAGCAGTCGTCTAGCGGAACCCTACAATGAGCAGTTCTTC. Encoded protein: CASSRLAEPYNEQFF.

The chain uses TRBV4-1 and TRBJ2-1; 8 nucleotides align to TRBD1. J was trimmed by 6 bases and V by 3 bases; bases with no gene match: 7. The germline V gene encodes CDR1 MGHRA and CDR2 YSYEKL. This CDR3 has 15 residues. CDR3 loop: CASSQGQAGVNEQFF. CDR3 DNA sequence: TGCGCCAGCAGCCAGGGACAGGCTGGGGTCAATGAGCAGTTCTTC.

The gene calls are TRBV28 and TRBJ2-4; 8 nucleotides agree with TRBD1. Germline CDR1 reads MDHEN; CDR2 reads SYDVKM. This CDR3 region has 19 residues. V shed 1 base, J shed 0 bases, and the junction held 11 bases outside the gene matches. The CDR3 DNA follows: TGTGCCAGCAGTTTATATGGGACAGGCGACCTCTTAGCCAAAAACATTCAGTACTTC. It translates to CASSLYGTGDLLAKNIQYF. The full variable domain, completed using reference TRBV28 and TRBJ2-4, is DVKVTQSSRYLVKRTGEKVFLECVQDMDHENMFWYRQDPGLGLRLIYFSYDVKMKEKGDIPEGYSVSREKKERFSLILESASTNQTSMYLCASSLYGTGDLLAKNIQYFGAGTRLSVL.

This chain connects TRBV2 to TRBJ1-3, with D possibly matching TRBD1 (5 bases). The V gene's germline CDR1 is SNHLY and CDR2 FYNNEI. V lost 5 bases, J lost 0 bases, and 14 bases lay in between. The CDR3 covers 16 residues. DNA for the CDR3: TGTGCCAGCAGTCGGCAGTCGGGACTCTCTGGAAACACCATATATTTT. This encodes CASSRQSGLSGNTIYF.

The chain uses TRBV15 and TRBJ1-1, with 9 bases that match TRBD1. Unmatched junction bases numbered 3, after V lost 0 bases and J lost 7 bases. Germline V gene data show CDR1 as LNHNV and CDR2 as YYDKDF (reference sequence). There are 14 residues in the CDR3. CDR3 in amino acids: CATSRDDRGIEAFF. DNA for the CDR3: TGTGCCACCAGCAGAGATGACAGGGGGATTGAAGCTTTCTTT.

The chain carries TRBV7-3 and TRBJ2-5, with 8 nucleotides matching TRBD1. The CDR3 spans 15 residues. The junction had 7 bases not matched to a gene; V was cut back by 3 bases and J by 4 bases. Germline V CDR1 and CDR2: SGHTA, FQGTGA. The DNA of the CDR3 is TGTGCCAGCAGCTTGGACGGACAGGGCGGAGAGACCCAGTACTTC. Encoded protein: CASSLDGQGGETQYF.

V usage is TRBV7-6 and J usage is TRBJ1-2, with 9 bases fitting TRBD1. Germline-derived CDR1 and CDR2 are SGHVS and FNYEAQ. The length of the CDR3 is 15 residues. V dropped 0 bases and J dropped 2; count of bases not matched to a gene: 1. The CDR3 coding sequence is TGTGCCAGCAGCTTAGCCGGGACAGGGAACTATGGCTACACCTTC. Translated, it gives CASSLAGTGNYGYTF.

This chain links TRBV2 with TRBJ2-7, with D perhaps TRBD1 (5 bases). The germline gives CDR1 SNHLY, CDR2 FYNNEI. Trimming shortened V by 5 bases and J by 0 bases, and 14 bases separated the two germline ends. The CDR3 sequence is 15 residues long. The CDR3 nucleotides read TGTGCCAGCAGTTTTGGGGCCCACCCCTCCTACGAGCAGTACGTC. Translating it yields CASSFGAHPSYEQYV.

The chain carries TRBV2 and TRBJ1-1; no reliable D call. V shed 4 bases and J shed 7 bases, with 13 bases lying between them. The CDR3 runs 13 residues. Germline V gene data show CDR1 as SNHLY and CDR2 as FYNNEI. Here the CDR3 reads CASSVAPSYEAFF. The CDR3 DNA follows: TGTGCCAGCAGTGTGGCCCCCTCGTATGAAGCTTTCTTT.

This chain links TRBV6-6 with TRBJ2-3; TRBD2 matches 11 bases. Germline values: CDR1 MNHNY, CDR2 SVGAGI (reference sequence). The CDR3 spans 15 residues. V was pared by 7 bases and J by 0 bases, with 3 bases of the junction left unmatched. CDR3 coding DNA: TGTGCCAGCATTCGGACTAGCGGGAGCACAGATACGCAGTATTTT. This sequence encodes CASIRTSGSTDTQYF.

The CDR3 sequence: CASSVGQGGSPLHF. The CDR3 nucleotides read TGTGCCAGCAGCGTAGGACAGGGTGGCTCACCCCTCCACTTT. The V and J genes are TRBV9 and TRBJ1-6, with 7 bases aligning to TRBD1. After removal of 0 bases from V and 10 bases from J, the junction contained 4 bases not matched to a gene. This CDR3 comprises 14 residues. Germline V gives CDR1 SGDLS, CDR2 YYNGEE.

The V gene is TRBV27, the J gene TRBJ2-3; D may be TRBD2 (5 bases). Trimming shortened V by 0 bases and J by 6 bases, and 13 bases separated the two germline ends. Germline V gene lookup returns CDR1 MNHEY and CDR2 SMNVEV (reference sequence). CDR3 size: 15 residues. The CDR3 sequence: CASSLSRRRGDTQYF. The CDR3 DNA is TGTGCCAGCAGTTTATCACGCCGTAGAGGGGATACGCAGTATTTT.

The V gene is TRBV4-1, the J gene TRBJ2-2; 10 nucleotides match TRBD1. CDR3 length: 16 residues. V lost 4 bases and J lost 6; bases outside the gene matches: 8. From germline, CDR1 is MGHRA and CDR2 YSYEKL. CDR3 in DNA: TGCGCCAGCAGCCGCGGACAGGGGGAATGGTCCGGGGAGCTGTTTTTT. It is translated as CASSRGQGEWSGELFF.

The chain employs TRBV5-1 and TRBJ2-2; 11 nucleotides align to TRBD1. The CDR3 contains 15 residues. Germline V gene data show CDR1 as SGHRS and CDR2 as YFSETQ. With V trimmed by 5 bases and J by 4 bases, 4 bases remained unmatched. CDR3 DNA: TGCGCCAGCAGACCCGGGACAGGGGGCACCGGGGAGCTGTTTTTT. Encoded protein: CASRPGTGGTGELFF.

The chain has TRBV28 and TRBJ1-4; TRBD1 aligns across 11 bases. CDR1 and CDR2 from the germline V gene are MDHEN and SYDVKM. J was trimmed by 5 bases and V by 3 bases; bases with no gene match: 8. CDR3 length: 17 amino acids. CDR3: CASSFLKRDRGNEKLFF. CDR3 bases: TGTGCCAGCAGTTTCTTAAAGCGGGACAGGGGGAATGAAAAACTGTTTTTT.

A single count supports this clone. This chain joins TRBV5-8 and TRBJ2-1; 14 bases are shared with TRBD2. Germline V gene lookup returns CDR1 SGHTS and CDR2 YDEGEE. The CDR3 has 15 amino acids. With 2 bases clipped from V and 10 bases from J, the junction kept 5 bases outside the gene matches. CDR3 sequence: CASSFGTSGSREQFF. CDR3 in DNA: TGTGCCAGCAGCTTCGGGACTAGCGGGAGTCGGGAGCAGTTCTTC.

This rearrangement joins TRBV28 to TRBJ2-7; TRBD1 matches at 8 bases. The J call may not be correct, given that the DNA end is closer to TRBJ2-5. The CDR3 extends over 16 amino acids. Germline CDR1 is MDHEN and CDR2 is SYDVKM. CDR3: CASSFSRRGPSETQYF. The CDR3 DNA follows: TGTGCCAGCAGTTTTAGTCGCAGGGGGCCGTCGGAGACCCAGTACTTC.